The 9 T cell receptor beta chains given below trace back to one sample, sequenced in a study of T cells after yellow fever vaccination. TCRdb fed the 5' RACE reads into MiXCR, producing one record per CDR3 protein. The profile shows 250,000 to 350,000 distinct CDR3 sequences, approximately 8% of them singletons. The input for sequencing was CD4+ T cells sorted from PBMCs, taken 5 days after the yellow fever booster vaccination. The receptors stem from a man aged 18-30 years who received the YFV17D yellow fever vaccine.

The chain links TRBV5-6 to TRBJ2-3, with unresolved D. V dropped 4 bases and J dropped 2 bases, with 17 bases sitting between them. In germline, CDR1 is SGHDT, CDR2 YYEEEE. This CDR3 is built from 16 residues. CDR3 sequence (DNA): TGTGCCAGCAGCGAGAAAGAAGGTTGGGCCACAGATACGCAGTATTTT. This encodes CASSEKEGWATDTQYF.

The chain couples TRBV2 to TRBJ2-1, with a tentative D call TRBD1 (6 bases). Germline-derived CDR1 and CDR2 are SNHLY and FYNNEI. V was clipped by 7 bases and J by 7 bases, with 17 bases between them. This CDR3 region has 14 residues. Written as DNA, the CDR3 is TGTGCCAGCATTAGAGATAGGGGGTGGAATGAGCAGTTCTTC. Its translation: CASIRDRGWNEQFF.

There are a few counts of this clonotype. This sequence joins TRBV19 and TRBJ1-2, with D uncertain. V was trimmed by 6 bases and J by 7 bases, leaving 15 bases between them. The CDR3 spans 13 residues. Germline V gives CDR1 LNHDA, CDR2 SQIVND (reference sequence). The CDR3 DNA follows: TGTGCCAGTAGGGCGGAAAAAGTAGGTGGCTACACCTTC. Translating gives CASRAEKVGGYTF.

This clonotype has a handful of counts. This CDR3 reads CASNWGGSSYGYTF. The CDR3 region has the DNA TGTGCCAGCAACTGGGGGGGCTCATCCTATGGCTACACCTTC. The V and J genes are TRBV7-9 and TRBJ1-2; D is perhaps TRBD1 (6 bases). Germline loops: CDR1 SEHNR, CDR2 FQNEAQ (reference sequence). The CDR3 has 14 amino acids. V lost 7 bases and J 4 bases, leaving 16 bases between the germline ends.

Ten or more counts support this clonotype. The chain uses TRBV6-2 or TRBV6-3 and TRBJ1-1; 7 bases match TRBD1. V shed 8 bases and J 4 bases; nucleotides not matched to a gene: 7. The CDR3 extends over 13 amino acids. The germline CDR1 and CDR2 sequences are MNHEY and SVGEGT. The CDR3 spells CASALQGLTEAFF. The CDR3 region has the DNA TGTGCCAGCGCTTTACAGGGGCTCACTGAAGCTTTCTTT.

In its sample, this clonotype was seen a few times. The rearrangement uses TRBV6-5 and TRBJ2-2, with a weak D call TRBD1 (6 bases). The germline CDR1 and CDR2 sequences are MNHEY and SVGAGI. V dropped 1 base and J dropped 4 bases, with 13 bases sitting between them. The CDR3 runs to 16 residues. The DNA of the CDR3 is TGTGCCAGCAGTTACTGGCAGGGGTTTTCCACCGGGGAGCTGTTTTTT. Translation: CASSYWQGFSTGELFF.

This clonotype was seen many times. This chain connects TRBV7-2 to TRBJ2-5; 10 positions agree with TRBD1. Trimming cost V 1 base and J 5 bases; bases outside gene matches: 7. Germline assignment: CDR1 SGHTA and CDR2 FQGNSA. This CDR3 is 16 amino acids long. The DNA for the CDR3 is TGTGCCAGCAGCTTAGTGGACAGGGGGGTTGAGGAGACCCAGTACTTC. It specifies CASSLVDRGVEETQYF.

This clonotype occurred a few times. This chain joins TRBV6-5 and TRBJ2-2, with D hard to call. Germline V lookup: CDR1 MNHEY, CDR2 SVGAGI. This CDR3 has 14 residues. V lost 2 bases to trimming and J lost 6 bases, with 10 bases between them. Written as DNA, the CDR3 is TGTGCCAGCAGTTACGTCCAGGTTTCCGGGGAGCTGTTTTTT. It yields the protein CASSYVQVSGELFF.

This clonotype came up a few times. This chain uses TRBV12-3 or TRBV12-4 with TRBJ2-3; no definite D call. With 6 bases removed from V and 1 base from J, the gap between germline ends came to 14 bases. This CDR3 region has 15 residues. In DNA, the CDR3 is TGTGCCAGCAGCCTCCGGAGCTCTGGCACAGATACGCAGTATTTT. Protein: CASSLRSSGTDTQYF.